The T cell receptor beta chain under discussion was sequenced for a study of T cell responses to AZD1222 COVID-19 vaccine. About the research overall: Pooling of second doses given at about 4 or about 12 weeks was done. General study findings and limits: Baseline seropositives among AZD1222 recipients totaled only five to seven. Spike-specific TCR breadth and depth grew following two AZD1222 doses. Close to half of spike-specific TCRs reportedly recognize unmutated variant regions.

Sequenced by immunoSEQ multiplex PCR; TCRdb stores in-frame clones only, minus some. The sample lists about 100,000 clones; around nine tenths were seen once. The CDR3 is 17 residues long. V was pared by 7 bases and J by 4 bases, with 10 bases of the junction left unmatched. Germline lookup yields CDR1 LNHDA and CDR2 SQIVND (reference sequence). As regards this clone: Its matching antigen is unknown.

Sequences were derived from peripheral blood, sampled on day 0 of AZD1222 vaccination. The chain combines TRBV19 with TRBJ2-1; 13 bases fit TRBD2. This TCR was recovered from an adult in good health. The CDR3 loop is CASNGLAGDRWYNEQFF. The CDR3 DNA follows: TGTGCCAGTAACGGACTAGCGGGAGACCGGTGGTACAATGAGCAGTTCTTC.